This T cell receptor (beta chain) is from a study of blood T cell repertoires in COVID-19. Study context: COVID-19 samples, acute and convalescent, were from the United States, Italy and Spain. PBMCs, B-cell-depleted T cells, or T cells provided the cDNA or gDNA that made up the material.

In the authors' methods: Amplified reference gene primers provided the basis for estimating nucleated cell counts. Data came from immunoSEQ multiplex PCR; TCRdb stores just in-frame clones and leaves some out. That table furnishes V, J and clone size, whereas the DNA furnished D and trimming. The data hold over 150,000 clones, with 65% to 90% observed a single time. The CDR3 totals 17 residues. V lost 3 bases to trimming and J lost 0 bases; unmatched junction nucleotides: 8. CDR1 and CDR2 from the germline V gene are MGHDK and SYGVNS. Sequenced: peripheral blood. This chain uses TRBV25-1 with TRBJ2-7; TRBD2 matches at 10 bases. This receptor was identified in a man aged 45-65 years with active or convalescent COVID-19. CDR3 protein: CASSEASGGPSSYEQYF. In DNA form, the CDR3 reads TGTGCCAGCAGTGAGGCTAGCGGGGGCCCAAGCTCCTACGAGCAGTACTTC.